This TCR beta chain was profiled in a study of T cells after somatic rescue of genetic block. Trimming removed 2 bases from V and 5 bases from J, with 7 bases in between. The CDR3 consists of 12 residues. Germline CDR1 reads SEHNR; CDR2 reads FQNEAQ (reference sequence). Sequencing was performed with immunoSEQ multiplex PCR; in TCRdb, only in-frame clones are kept and a portion is missing. The sample holds 12,000 or so clones, about 69% seen once. This TCR derives from a boy between 5 and 17 years old. V gene TRBV7-9 combines with J gene TRBJ2-7; D might be TRBD1 (5 bases). Sequencing was done on a sample of peripheral blood mononuclear cells (PBMCs). The CDR3 sequence: CASSLQGNEQYF. CDR3 bases: TGTGCCAGCAGCTTACAGGGAAACGAGCAGTACTTC.